A single sample gave rise to the 20 T cell receptor beta chains below, sequenced in a study of blood T cells in healthy people across ages. A second PCR of about 7 to 12 cycles used a sample-barcoded 5' primer and a J-beta primer mix. TCRdb itself ran the 5' RACE reads through MiXCR, one entry per CDR3 protein. The sample records 600,000 to 650,000 distinct CDR3 sequences, approximately 59% being singletons. The source material was blood. The receptors were sampled from a man aged 55 to 69 in good health.

This clonotype has just a few counts. The rearrangement uses TRBV11-3 and TRBJ2-1, with TRBD2 matching over 10 bases. The CDR3 spans 16 residues. The junction had 8 bases not matched to a gene; V was cut back by 1 base and J by 8 bases. Germline V gene sequence: CDR1 SGHNT, CDR2 YENEEA. In DNA form, the CDR3 reads TGTGCCAGCAGCTTAGGCTCGCTAGCGGGGGACGATGAGCAGTTCTTC. It specifies CASSLGSLAGDDEQFF. Based on the CDR3 plus reference TRBV11-3 and TRBJ2-1, the full variable domain is EAGVVQSPRYKIIEKKQPVAFWCNPISGHNTLYWYLQNLGQGPELLIRYENEEAVDDSQLPKDRFSAERLKGVDSTLKIQPAELGDSAVYLCASSLGSLAGDDEQFFGPGTRLTVL.

This clonotype has a count of ten or more. A much larger clone differs from this one at a single base, so this may be a read error. The chain employs TRBV11-2 and TRBJ2-5; TRBD2 is a possible D gene (5 bases). Germline loops: CDR1 SGHAT, CDR2 FQNNGV. The CDR3 is 14 residues long. V lost 5 bases and J 2 bases, leaving 12 bases between the germline ends. In nucleotides, the CDR3 is TGTGCCAGCAGCGTAGCCGGGGTACAAGAGACCCAGTACTTC. This codes for CASSVAGVQETQYF.

The rearrangement uses TRBV6-5 and TRBJ2-3, with D unresolved. V lost 5 bases, J lost 1 base, and 7 bases lay in between. Germline V gene sequence: CDR1 MNHEY, CDR2 SVGAGI. The CDR3 runs 13 residues. In DNA form, the CDR3 reads TGTGCCAGCAGTCCAGTGCGCACAGATACGCAGTATTTT. This codes for CASSPVRTDTQYF.

The chain uses TRBV18 and TRBJ2-3; D gene ambiguous. The germline V gene has CDR1 KGHSH and CDR2 LQKENI. The CDR3 consists of 14 residues. The V and J ends lost 4 bases and 4 bases respectively, with 12 bases between them. The CDR3 loop is CASSRDRQADTQYF. CDR3 DNA: TGTGCCAGCTCACGCGACCGTCAGGCAGATACGCAGTATTTT.

This chain links TRBV2 with TRBJ2-2, with a weak D call TRBD2 (6 bases). In germline, CDR1 is SNHLY, CDR2 FYNNEI. This CDR3 region has 13 residues. V shed 6 bases and J shed 4 bases, with 9 bases lying between them. This CDR3 reads CASRTSPTGELFF. The CDR3, as DNA: TGTGCCAGCAGGACTAGTCCCACCGGGGAGCTGTTTTTT.

This chain links TRBV14 with TRBJ1-1, with no clear D. There are 13 residues in the CDR3. Germline values: CDR1 SGHDN, CDR2 FVKESK. Trimming cost V 0 bases and J 3 bases, with 5 bases left between them. The CDR3 DNA is TGTGCCAGCAGCCAAGATTTGGACACTGAAGCTTTCTTT. It translates to CASSQDLDTEAFF.

The V call is TRBV7-9, the J call TRBJ1-1, with D uncertain. Trimming stripped 8 bases from V and 6 bases from J, with 16 bases between. The CDR3 covers 13 residues. Germline-derived CDR1 and CDR2 are SEHNR and FQNEAQ (reference sequence). CDR3 region: CASRKGLEAEAFF. The CDR3, as DNA: TGTGCCAGCCGCAAGGGCCTGGAGGCTGAAGCTTTCTTT. Variable domain in full (rest from reference TRBV7-9 and TRBJ1-1): DTGVSQNPRHKITKRGQNVTFRCDPISEHNRLYWYRQTLGQGPEFLTYFQNEAQLEKSRLLSDRFSAERPKGSFSTLEIQRTEQGDSAMYLCASRKGLEAEAFFGQGTRLTVV.

This clonotype was counted only a few times. The chain couples TRBV20-1 to TRBJ2-7; D is possibly TRBD2 (5 bases). With 1 base removed from V and 6 bases from J, the gap between germline ends came to 10 bases. The germline CDR1 and CDR2 sequences are DFQATT and SNEGSKA (reference sequence). This CDR3 is built from 12 residues. The CDR3 nucleotides are TGCAGTGCTAGAGTAGGAGGTTTCGAGCAGTACTTC. Protein product: CSARVGGFEQYF.

This chain joins TRBV2 and TRBJ2-5; maybe TRBD1 (5 bases). V was pared by 1 base and J by 6 bases, with 12 bases between. The CDR3 runs 14 residues. CDR1 and CDR2 from the germline V gene are SNHLY and FYNNEI. DNA for the CDR3: TGTGCCAGCAGTGAAGATGGGGCTTCGAAGACCCAGTACTTC. Its translation is CASSEDGASKTQYF. The variable domain in full, with the rest retrieved from reference TRBV2 and TRBJ2-5, is EPEVTQTPSHQVTQMGQEVILRCVPISNHLYFYWYRQILGQKVEFLVSFYNNEISEKSEIFDDQFSVERPDGSNFTLKIRSTKLEDSAMYFCASSEDGASKTQYFGPGTRLLVL.

There are a few counts of this clonotype. The chain uses TRBV5-1 and TRBJ2-5; D uncertain. Trimming shortened V by 4 bases and J by 1 base, and 11 bases separated the two germline ends. The CDR3 sequence is 14 residues long. Germline CDR1 reads SGHRS; CDR2 reads YFSETQ. Here the CDR3 reads CASSQGRFQETQYF. The CDR3 nucleotides are TGCGCCAGCAGCCAAGGACGGTTCCAAGAGACCCAGTACTTC.

This clonotype was counted only a few times. The chain joins TRBV27 to TRBJ2-7; 8 nucleotides match TRBD2. TRBJ2-5 matches the DNA end more closely, so the J call is doubtful. The V gene's germline CDR1 is MNHEY and CDR2 SMNVEV (reference sequence). The CDR3 runs 14 residues. The CDR3 spells CASSLKGLEGTQYF. Here the CDR3 DNA reads TGTGCCAGCAGTCTAAAGGGACTAGAGGGGACCCAGTACTTC.

As to this clonotype: At one boundary the junction diverges from the germline segment, which might be a read error. The chain joins TRBV27 to TRBJ2-3; 13 nucleotides align to TRBD2. The CDR3 consists of 17 residues. Germline assignment: CDR1 MNHEY and CDR2 SMNVEV (reference sequence). CDR3 region: CASRLSGTSGATDTQYF. CDR3 sequence (DNA): TGTGCCAGCAGGTTATCCGGGACTAGCGGGGCCACAGATACGCAGTATTTT.

Here the CDR3 reads CASTRNEKLFF. The DNA of the CDR3 is TGTGCCAGCACCCGCAATGAAAAACTGTTTTTT. The rearrangement links TRBV6-6 to TRBJ1-4; no reliable D call. Germline-derived CDR1 and CDR2 are MNHNY and SVGAGI (reference sequence). Trimming took 7 bases from V and 5 from J, leaving 5 bases between them. This CDR3 has 11 residues.

This sequence joins TRBV2 and TRBJ1-1; no clear D. The CDR3 covers 13 residues. V was pared by 4 bases and J by 7 bases, with 13 bases between. Germline loops: CDR1 SNHLY, CDR2 FYNNEI. CDR3 amino acids: CASSGTTIGEAFF. CDR3 sequence (DNA): TGTGCCAGCAGTGGGACGACGATAGGTGAAGCTTTCTTT.

Here the CDR3 reads CASSFGPFRSYEQYF. The CDR3 nucleotides are TGTGCCAGTTCCTTTGGGCCCTTCCGATCCTACGAGCAGTACTTC. The V gene is TRBV27, the J gene TRBJ2-7, with unresolved D. The V gene's germline CDR1 is MNHEY and CDR2 SMNVEV (reference sequence). This CDR3 region has 15 residues. V was shortened by 9 bases and J by 1 base, with 19 bases between the two germline ends.

This chain uses TRBV6-5 with TRBJ1-1, with unresolved D. Per the germline V gene, CDR1 is MNHEY and CDR2 is SVGAGI. There are 12 residues in the CDR3. Trimming removed 4 bases at V and 5 bases at J, with 8 bases between. This CDR3 is CASSFVETEAFF. The CDR3 DNA sequence: TGTGCCAGCAGTTTCGTGGAGACTGAAGCTTTCTTT.

The rearrangement links TRBV5-1 to TRBJ2-5; 10 bases line up with TRBD2. Germline values: CDR1 SGHRS, CDR2 YFSETQ. The CDR3 is made up of 14 amino acids. V gave up 7 bases and J gave up 1 base; unmatched junction bases: 4. DNA of the CDR3: TGCGCCAGCCGTCTAGCGGGGGCCCAAGAGACCCAGTACTTC. It translates to CASRLAGAQETQYF. Looking up the rest from reference TRBV5-1 and TRBJ2-5 gives the full variable domain: KAGVTQTPRYLIKTRGQQVTLSCSPISGHRSVSWYQQTPGQGLQFLFEYFSETQRNKGNFPGRFSGRQFSNSRSEMNVSTLELGDSALYLCASRLAGAQETQYFGPGTRLLVL.

This rearrangement joins TRBV12-3 or TRBV12-4 to TRBJ2-1, with 8 positions matching TRBD1. This CDR3 comprises 16 residues. With V trimmed by 6 bases and J by 8 bases, 15 bases remained unmatched. The CDR3 loop is CASSRPTRNRGYEQFF. The CDR3 DNA is TGTGCCAGCAGCCGACCCACCAGGAACAGGGGGTATGAGCAGTTCTTC.

The rearrangement uses TRBV12-3 or TRBV12-4 and TRBJ2-3; 9 bases map to TRBD2. The CDR3 runs to 14 residues. V lost 1 base, J lost 6 bases, and 2 bases stayed unmatched. In nucleotides, the CDR3 is TGTGCCAGCAGTTTAGGACTAGCGGTGGATACGCAGTATTTT. Translated: CASSLGLAVDTQYF.

The chain carries TRBV10-3 and TRBJ2-1; D unresolved. V shed 6 bases and J shed 8 bases, with 11 bases lying between them. In germline, CDR1 is ENHRY, CDR2 SYGVKD. There are 12 residues in the CDR3. CDR3 protein: CAISDQRHEQFF. CDR3 sequence (DNA): TGTGCCATCAGCGATCAACGCCATGAGCAGTTCTTC.